This passage covers 14 T cell receptor beta chains from one sample sequenced in a study of blood T cell repertoires in COVID-19. Some clones are missing from TCRdb's copy, which holds only in-frame ones; the method was immunoSEQ multiplex PCR. The table has approximately 160,000 clones, roughly four fifths seen once. Sequences were obtained from peripheral blood. The receptor source for this set is a man aged 55 to 70 with active or convalescent COVID-19.

The CDR3 sequence is CASSEAGQGARSPLHF. The CDR3 DNA follows: TGTGCCAGCAGTGAAGCAGGACAGGGGGCCAGATCACCCCTCCACTTT. This rearrangement joins TRBV2 to TRBJ1-6; 11 bases align to TRBD1. V was clipped by 0 bases and J by 10 bases; unmatched bases: 5. The CDR3 runs 16 residues. Germline V gene lookup returns CDR1 SNHLY and CDR2 FYNNEI.

The chain joins TRBV7-6 to TRBJ2-2, with TRBD1 matching 9 bases. Per germline, CDR1 SGHVS and CDR2 FNYEAQ. The length of the CDR3 is 15 residues. V trimming: 5 bases; J trimming: 6 bases; junction bases outside the gene matches: 7. The CDR3 is CASSPQTGGAGELFF. Here the CDR3 DNA reads TGTGCCAGCAGCCCCCAGACAGGGGGGGCCGGGGAGCTGTTTTTT. Together with reference TRBV7-6 and TRBJ2-2, the CDR3 gives the full variable domain: GAGVSQSPRYKVTKRGQDVALRCDPISGHVSLYWYRQALGQGPEFLTYFNYEAQQDKSGLPNDRFSAERPEGSISTLTIQRTEQRDSAMYRCASSPQTGGAGELFFGEGSRLTVL.

This chain connects TRBV11-3 to TRBJ2-1, with TRBD2 matching 9 bases. The ends lost 5 bases at V and 0 bases at J; junction bases unmatched: 2. This CDR3 comprises 15 residues. In germline, CDR1 is SGHNT, CDR2 YENEEA. DNA of the CDR3: TGTGCCAGCAGCCCTAGCGGGATCTCCTACAATGAGCAGTTCTTC. It translates to CASSPSGISYNEQFF.

The chain combines TRBV2 with TRBJ1-2, with D uncertain. The CDR3 runs 14 residues. V lost 7 bases and J 6 bases, leaving 18 bases between the germline ends. Per germline, CDR1 SNHLY and CDR2 FYNNEI. The CDR3 sequence is CASTERGTFDGYTF. In nucleotides, the CDR3 is TGTGCCAGCACCGAACGGGGTACGTTTGATGGCTACACCTTC.

The CDR3 region is CASSLLEQGKRTEAFF. CDR3 bases: TGTGCCAGCTCACTTCTAGAACAGGGTAAGAGGACTGAAGCTTTCTTT. This chain links TRBV18 with TRBJ1-1, with D maybe TRBD1 (6 bases). The CDR3 has 16 amino acids. V lost 4 bases and J 5 bases, leaving 20 bases between the germline ends. CDR1 and CDR2 (germline): KGHSH, LQKENI.

The rearrangement joins TRBV3-1 (or the pseudogene TRBV3-2) to TRBJ2-2, with D perhaps matching TRBD2 (6 bases). CDR3 length: 17 amino acids. CDR1 LGHDT and CDR2 YNNKEL come from the germline V gene (reference sequence). V shed 5 bases and J shed 3 bases, with 19 bases lying between them. CDR3 coding DNA: TGTGCCAGCAGCAACTTAGCGACGGGACTCTACACCGGGGAGCTGTTTTTT. As protein: CASSNLATGLYTGELFF.

The chain couples TRBV19 to TRBJ2-7, with D possibly matching TRBD1 (5 bases). This CDR3 contains 15 residues. Germline V gene sequence: CDR1 LNHDA, CDR2 SQIVND (reference sequence). Trimming pared 4 bases from V and 5 bases from J, leaving 18 bases between. CDR3 sequence reads: CASSTMGSRVDEQYF. The CDR3 nucleotides are TGTGCCAGTAGTACCATGGGGTCCAGGGTCGACGAGCAGTACTTC.

This chain uses TRBV4-1 with TRBJ2-3, with 7 bases that match TRBD2. The V and J ends lost 0 bases and 9 bases, in that order; junction bases with no gene match: 6. The CDR3 is 14 residues long. Germline V gives CDR1 MGHRA, CDR2 YSYEKL. The CDR3 protein is CASSQDGGGGTQYF. The CDR3, as DNA: TGCGCCAGCAGCCAAGATGGGGGGGGTGGCACGCAGTATTTT.

The V gene is TRBV6-5, the J gene TRBJ1-1, with TRBD1 identical over 7 bases. The V and J ends lost 5 bases and 4 bases, in that order; junction bases with no gene match: 7. This CDR3 spans 14 amino acids. The germline V gene has CDR1 MNHEY and CDR2 SVGAGI. This CDR3 is CASSNRGWGTEAFF. The CDR3 nucleotides are TGTGCCAGCAGTAACAGGGGCTGGGGCACTGAAGCTTTCTTT.

The V call is TRBV19, the J call TRBJ2-5; 8 nucleotides line up with TRBD1. The CDR3 length is 14 residues. Germline V gene sequence: CDR1 LNHDA, CDR2 SQIVND (reference sequence). J lost 4 bases, V lost 7 bases, and 8 bases had no gene match. The CDR3 is CASKSTGARETQYF. CDR3 sequence (DNA): TGTGCCAGTAAATCGACAGGGGCGAGAGAGACCCAGTACTTC.

This chain links TRBV28 with TRBJ2-1, with no clear D. In germline, CDR1 is MDHEN, CDR2 SYDVKM. V lost 3 bases and J lost 5, with 5 bases in between. This CDR3 comprises 12 residues. The DNA of the CDR3 is TGTGCCAGCAGTTTGGCCCACAATGAGCAGTTCTTC. This encodes CASSLAHNEQFF.

The chain recombines TRBV6-4 with TRBJ2-2; the D gene is possibly TRBD2 (5 bases). The CDR3 sequence is 13 residues long. CDR1 and CDR2 (germline): MRHNA, SNTAGT. Between the trimmed V and J ends, which lost 1 base and 7 bases, there was a span of 7 bases. CDR3 DNA sequence: TGTGCCAGCAGTGACTACACTAGCGGGGAGCTGTTTTTT. Its protein is CASSDYTSGELFF.

V is TRBV19 and J is TRBJ2-2, with a possible D match to TRBD2 (5 bases). The CDR3 runs to 14 residues. V gave up 10 bases and J gave up 1 base, with 13 bases separating them. The germline CDR1 and CDR2 sequences are LNHDA and SQIVND (reference sequence). CDR3 coding DNA: TGTGCCACCCGTATGGAGGAGAACACCGGGGAGCTGTTTTTT. Amino acids: CATRMEENTGELFF.

The chain carries TRBV28 and TRBJ1-5; 7 bases agree with TRBD1. This CDR3 has 17 residues. V dropped 3 bases and J dropped 0; count of bases not matched to a gene: 8. Germline lookup yields CDR1 MDHEN and CDR2 SYDVKM. CDR3 bases: TGTGCCAGCAGTTTGGCTGCAGGGGGTTATAGCAATCAGCCCCAGCATTTT. It translates to CASSLAAGGYSNQPQHF.